In its sample, the clone carrying this T cell receptor beta chain was seen a few times. Its matching antigen is unknown. Once RNA had been extracted, it was reverse transcribed into cDNA to act as the sequencing template. Sequencing was performed with immunoSEQ multiplex PCR; in TCRdb, only in-frame clones are kept and a portion is missing. The sample includes some 220,000 clones, 50% to 60% of them seen just once. The sample comes from a study of CD8+ T cells in alopecia areata. About the research overall: The SALT score measured affected scalp surface percentage in treated patients.

Specified treatment: oral pan-JAK inhibitor, 5-10 mg twice daily. Germline values: CDR1 ENHRY, CDR2 SYGVKD. CDR3 length equals 18 residues. Trimming removed 0 bases from V and 1 base from J; junction bases left unmatched: 8. Study results and caveats: Higher clonality was seen in lesional scalp than in normal scalp, especially in alopecia totalis/universalis.

The sample consisted of CD4+ T cells sorted from blood, taken at week 4, from a patient treated with tofacitinib. The TCR comes from a human donor with alopecia areata. The V and J genes are TRBV10-3 and TRBJ1-5, with TRBD1 identical over 8 bases. The CDR3 reads CAISESLTGALSNQPQHF. The DNA for the CDR3 is TGTGCCATCAGTGAGTCATTGACAGGGGCATTGAGCAATCAGCCCCAGCATTTT.